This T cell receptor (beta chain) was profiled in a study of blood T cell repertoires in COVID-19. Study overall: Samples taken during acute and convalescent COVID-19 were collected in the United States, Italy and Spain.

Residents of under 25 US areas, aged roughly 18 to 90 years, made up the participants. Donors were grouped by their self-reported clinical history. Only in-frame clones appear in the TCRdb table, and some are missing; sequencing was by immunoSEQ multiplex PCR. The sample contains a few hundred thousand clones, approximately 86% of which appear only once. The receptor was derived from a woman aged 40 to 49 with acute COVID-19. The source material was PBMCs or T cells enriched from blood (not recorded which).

CDR3 region: CASSSYRLVGYEQYF. The CDR3 DNA sequence: TGTGCCAGCAGTTCATACAGGTTGGTTGGGTACGAGCAGTACTTC. V is TRBV28 and J is TRBJ2-7; tentative D call: TRBD1 (5 bases). V shed 4 bases and J shed 4 bases, with 17 bases lying between them. Germline CDR1 and CDR2: MDHEN and SYDVKM. This CDR3 is 15 amino acids long. Complete variable domain (other parts from reference TRBV28 and TRBJ2-7): DVKVTQSSRYLVKRTGEKVFLECVQDMDHENMFWYRQDPGLGLRLIYFSYDVKMKEKGDIPEGYSVSREKKERFSLILESASTNQTSMYLCASSSYRLVGYEQYFGPGTRLTVT.